This T cell receptor (beta chain) comes out of a study of Graves' ophthalmopathy and Graves' hyperthyroidism (dated by TCRdb to 2016 to 2018). Notes on the research overall: Peripheral blood samples were taken at the time of initial diagnosis, before any treatment was given. TCR beta repertoire signatures were used to distinguish Graves' ophthalmopathy from Graves' hyperthyroidism and to predict progression to ophthalmopathy. In total, approximately 130 blood samples were TCR-sequenced: some 40 ophthalmopathy, 80 or so hyperthyroidism and some 17 hyperthyroidism-to-ophthalmopathy patients. To explore V-J signatures that distinguish ophthalmopathy from hyperthyroidism, a discovery set of about a hundred patients was enrolled, made up of 43 with ophthalmopathy and 57 with stable hyperthyroidism. For independent validation, a separate cohort was made up of about 18 hyperthyroidism patients plus 17 patients who later progressed from hyperthyroidism to ophthalmopathy. In over 5 hyperthyroidism patients, the T-cell repertoires found in thyroid tissue were compared with those found in blood. Following sample collection, hyperthyroidism patients were given methimazole at a starting dose of 30 mg daily, and ophthalmopathy patients were given high-dose intravenous methylprednisolone.

V lost 10 bases and J lost 4 bases; the stretch between them is 20 bases long. The CDR3 runs 16 amino acids, cysteine and phenylalanine included. Of all the DNA, just the CDR3 is kept, 48 bases in frame from base 1. The germline V gene (reference sequence) supplies CDR1 SGHAT and CDR2 FQDESV. For repertoire sequencing, the TCR beta CDR3 regions were amplified from RNA transcripts. The first round was an RT-PCR using HTBI primers with the Qiagen OneStep RT-PCR kit, and this first round was followed by a second-round multiplex PCR, then size selection and purification. Sequencing of the libraries was carried out on an Illumina HiSeq2000 in paired-end mode with 100 bp reads. The paper's data handling went like this. SOAPnuke was used to process the reads, removing any read that contained adapters or uncalled bases, had a mean Phred below 15, or lacked an exact match to the constant primer or identifier. COPE v1.2.5 was used to merge high-quality paired reads. Each unique nucleotide sequence was defined as a clonotype, and clonotypes were aligned to IMGT TRB V, D and J references with MiTCR v1.1. Analysis was restricted to V-J combinations with a frequency above 0.0001, which covered 99% to 99.2% of repertoires. A TCR clonal expansion and chaos score per V-J combination was defined as the ratio of F50 clonal expansion to chaos observed in the TCRdist matrix. Welch's t-statistics and random forest were used to reduce features to approximately 13 V-J combinations, which were fed into a naive Bayes classifier. Thyroid-blood repertoire similarity was quantified with the Morisita-Horn index. TCRdb reprocessing: public reads trimmed at Q25 with fastp, clones called with MiXCR, in-frame beta chains kept. Each CDR3 protein gets just one entry, which takes the most common genes and DNA from the rows behind it. TCRdb, rather than the study authors, made the V and J calls. Recorded for this sample are hundreds of thousands of distinct CDR3 sequences; over 40% of them occurred a single time. The ten largest make up under 3.5% of the sample.

Ophthalmopathy patients were characterized by moderately to severely active disease, a Clinical Activity Score of at least 3, a NOSPECS grade of at least 4, and a disease duration under 3 months. Patients were excluded if they had other autoimmune diseases, uncontrolled infections, pregnancy or lactation. Diagnosis was based on clinical symptoms, serum thyroxine, TRAb, thyroid ultrasound and orbital computed tomography. Using Ficoll-Paque density gradient centrifugation, PBMCs were isolated from about 9.4 ml of fresh peripheral blood. Total RNA was extracted using Trizol reagent, and RNA quality was checked on an Agilent 2100 Bioanalyzer. Beyond this particular receptor, the publication reports: The 13-signature model separated ophthalmopathy from stable hyperthyroidism with 85% to 90% sensitivity and roughly 84% specificity in cross-validation, and 80%/75% in the test set. Most expanded thyroid clonotypes with frequency above 0.001 were also detected in blood, suggesting blood repertoires may reflect the thyroid immune response. No statistical method was used to set the sample size in advance, and the investigators knew which group each participant was assigned to. In validation, the model predicted ophthalmopathy progression with 55% to 71% sensitivity and around 72% specificity; more than ten predicted patients were CT-confirmed with GO in a median of about 7.1 months.

Only one count was recorded for this clonotype. Its binding antigen is unknown. No base qualities exist here, and no much larger clone lies one base off it. One read alone is a weak basis. The clonotype was recovered from an adult man with Graves' ophthalmopathy. The rearranged segments are TRBV11-1 and TRBJ2-6, with no confidently assigned D gene. The sequencing input was peripheral blood. CDR3 region: CAISETAITGANVLTF. Here is the DNA: TGTGCCATCAGTGAAACCGCGATAACCGGGGCCAACGTCCTGACTTTC.